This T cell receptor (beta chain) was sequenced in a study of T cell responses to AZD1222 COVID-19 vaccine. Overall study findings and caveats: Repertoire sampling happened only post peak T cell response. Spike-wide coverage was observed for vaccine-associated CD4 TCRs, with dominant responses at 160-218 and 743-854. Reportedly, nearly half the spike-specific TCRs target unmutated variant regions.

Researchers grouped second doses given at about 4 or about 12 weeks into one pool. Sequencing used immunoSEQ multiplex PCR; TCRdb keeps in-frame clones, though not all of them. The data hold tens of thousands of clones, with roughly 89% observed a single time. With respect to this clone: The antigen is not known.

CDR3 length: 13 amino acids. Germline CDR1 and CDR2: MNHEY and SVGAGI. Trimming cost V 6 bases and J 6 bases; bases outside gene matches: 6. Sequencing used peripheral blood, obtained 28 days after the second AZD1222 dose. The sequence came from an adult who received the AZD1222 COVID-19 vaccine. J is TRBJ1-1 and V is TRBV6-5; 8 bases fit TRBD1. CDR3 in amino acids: CASRKGQGAEAFF. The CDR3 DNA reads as TGTGCCAGCAGAAAAGGACAGGGAGCTGAAGCTTTCTTT.